The present TCR beta chain was sequenced within a study of blood T cell repertoires in COVID-19. Whole-study context: T cells, B-cell-depleted T cells, or PBMCs supplied cDNA or gDNA.

Participants were aged 18 to 89 years, lived in some 23 US areas, and enrolled virtually. V shed 1 base and J shed 0 bases, with 7 bases lying between them. Germline values: CDR1 SGDLS, CDR2 YYNGEE. The CDR3 sequence is 14 residues long. The table lists this clone with a count of one. The authors' processing: Nucleated cell counts were estimated from reference gene primer amplification. Clones were read by immunoSEQ multiplex PCR, and TCRdb kept only the in-frame ones, dropping some. The V and J calls and clone size come from that table; D and trimming were worked out from the DNA. The sample shows 180,000 or so clones, roughly 90% of them seen only once.

This clonotype originated in a woman under 30 who had recovered from COVID-19. The chain is built from TRBV9 and TRBJ1-1; D gene uncertain. Sequenced: PBMCs or T cells enriched from blood (not recorded which). The CDR3 DNA is TGTGCCAGCAGCGTAACTACTGTGAACACTGAAGCTTTCTTT. This sequence encodes CASSVTTVNTEAFF.